The following is a T cell receptor beta chain sequence with its context. This CDR3 has 16 amino acids. Germline CDR1 reads MGHRA; CDR2 reads YSYEKL. Unmatched junction bases numbered 7, after V lost 1 base and J lost 4 bases. The entry originates in a study of blood T cell repertoires in COVID-19. Repertoires were generated with immunoSEQ multiplex PCR, while TCRdb's copy carries only in-frame clones and drops some. The table has under 250,000 clones, about 94% seen once. The chain uses TRBV4-1 and TRBJ1-3; 7 nucleotides line up with TRBD1. The sequence came from a man in his fifties or sixties with COVID-19, enrolled during active disease. The sequenced sample was peripheral blood. This chain's CDR3 is CASSQGRDSTGNTIYF. The CDR3 DNA follows: TGCGCCAGCAGCCAAGGACGGGACAGTACAGGAAACACCATATATTTT.